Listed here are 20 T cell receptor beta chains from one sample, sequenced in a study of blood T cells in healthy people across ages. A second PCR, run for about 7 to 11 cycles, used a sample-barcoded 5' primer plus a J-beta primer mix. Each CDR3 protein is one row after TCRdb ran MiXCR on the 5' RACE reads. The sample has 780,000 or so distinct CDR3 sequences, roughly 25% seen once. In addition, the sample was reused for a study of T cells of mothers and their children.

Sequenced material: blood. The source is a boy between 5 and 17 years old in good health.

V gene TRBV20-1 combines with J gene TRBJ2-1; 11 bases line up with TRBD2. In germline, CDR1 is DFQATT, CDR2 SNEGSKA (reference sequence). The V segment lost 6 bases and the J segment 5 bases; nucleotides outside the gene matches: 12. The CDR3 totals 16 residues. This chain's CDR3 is CSAYPSGRFLNNEQFF. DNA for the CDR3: TGCAGTGCGTACCCTAGCGGGAGGTTCCTCAACAATGAGCAGTTCTTC.

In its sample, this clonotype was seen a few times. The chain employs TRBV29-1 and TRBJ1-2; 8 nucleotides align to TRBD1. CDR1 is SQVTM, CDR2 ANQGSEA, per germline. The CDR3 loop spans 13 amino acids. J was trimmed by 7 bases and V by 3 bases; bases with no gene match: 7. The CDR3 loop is CSVEMVRGPGYTF. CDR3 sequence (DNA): TGCAGCGTTGAGATGGTCAGGGGGCCTGGCTACACCTTC.

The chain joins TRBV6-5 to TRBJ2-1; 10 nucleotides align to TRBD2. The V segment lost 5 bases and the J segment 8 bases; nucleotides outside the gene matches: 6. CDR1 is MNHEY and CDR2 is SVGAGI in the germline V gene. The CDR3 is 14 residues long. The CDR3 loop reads CASSARTSGDEQFF. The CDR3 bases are TGTGCCAGCAGTGCACGGACTAGCGGCGATGAGCAGTTCTTC.

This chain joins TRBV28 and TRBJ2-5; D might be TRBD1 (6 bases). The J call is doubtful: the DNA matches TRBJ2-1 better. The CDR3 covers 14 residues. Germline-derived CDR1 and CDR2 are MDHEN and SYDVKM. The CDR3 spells CASSLFVGAAEQFF. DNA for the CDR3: TGTGCCAGCAGTTTATTTGTGGGGGCAGCTGAGCAGTTCTTC.

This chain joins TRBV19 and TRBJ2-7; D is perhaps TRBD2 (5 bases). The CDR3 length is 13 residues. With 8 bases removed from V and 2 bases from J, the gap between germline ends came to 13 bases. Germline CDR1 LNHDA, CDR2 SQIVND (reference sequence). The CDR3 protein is CASAVSGTYEQYF. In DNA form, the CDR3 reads TGTGCCAGTGCGGTGTCGGGGACCTACGAGCAGTACTTC.

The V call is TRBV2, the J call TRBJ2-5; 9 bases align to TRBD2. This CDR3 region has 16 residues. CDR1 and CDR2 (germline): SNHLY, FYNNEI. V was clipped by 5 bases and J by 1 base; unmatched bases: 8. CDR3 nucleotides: TGTGCCAGCAGTCCAAAAATAGCGGGGGCCCAAGAGACCCAGTACTTC. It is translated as CASSPKIAGAQETQYF.

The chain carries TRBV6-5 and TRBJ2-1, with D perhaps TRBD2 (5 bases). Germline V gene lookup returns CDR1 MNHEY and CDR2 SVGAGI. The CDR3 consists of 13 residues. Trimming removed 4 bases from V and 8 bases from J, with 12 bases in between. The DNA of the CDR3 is TGTGCCAGCAGTTCGGACGCGGAGGATGAGCAGTTCTTC. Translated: CASSSDAEDEQFF.

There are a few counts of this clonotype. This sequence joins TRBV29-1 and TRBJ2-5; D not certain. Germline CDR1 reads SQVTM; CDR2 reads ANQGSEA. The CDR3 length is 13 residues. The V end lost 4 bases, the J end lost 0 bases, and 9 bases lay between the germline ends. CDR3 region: CSVVPQNQETQYF. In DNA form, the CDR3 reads TGCAGCGTTGTGCCCCAGAACCAAGAGACCCAGTACTTC.

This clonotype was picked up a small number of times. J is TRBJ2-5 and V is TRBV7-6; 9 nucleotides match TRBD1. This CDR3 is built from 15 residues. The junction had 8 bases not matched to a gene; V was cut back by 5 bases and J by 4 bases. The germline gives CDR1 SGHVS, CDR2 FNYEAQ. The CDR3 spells CASSQGQGRGETQYF. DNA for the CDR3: TGTGCCAGCAGCCAAGGACAGGGGAGGGGAGAGACCCAGTACTTC.

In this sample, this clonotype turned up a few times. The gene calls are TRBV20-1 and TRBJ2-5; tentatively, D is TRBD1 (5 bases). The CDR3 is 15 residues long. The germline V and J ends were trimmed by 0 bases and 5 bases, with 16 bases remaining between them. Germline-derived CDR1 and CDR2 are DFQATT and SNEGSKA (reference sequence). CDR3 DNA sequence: TGCAGTGCTAGAGATAATAGGGGCTCCCTGGAGACCCAGTACTTC. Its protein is CSARDNRGSLETQYF.

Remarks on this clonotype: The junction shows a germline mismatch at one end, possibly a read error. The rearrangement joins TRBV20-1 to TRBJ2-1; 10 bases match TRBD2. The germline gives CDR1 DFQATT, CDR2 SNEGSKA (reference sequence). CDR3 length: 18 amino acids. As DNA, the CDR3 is TGCAGTGCTAGAGGGTCTAGCGGGGGATACTCCACTTACAATAAGCAGTTCTTC. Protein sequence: CSARGSSGGYSTYNKQFF.

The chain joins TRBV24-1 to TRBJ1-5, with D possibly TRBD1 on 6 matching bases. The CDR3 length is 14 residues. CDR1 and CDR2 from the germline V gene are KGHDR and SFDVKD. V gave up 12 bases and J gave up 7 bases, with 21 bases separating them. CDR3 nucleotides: TGTGCCCCCCGGACCATACAGGGTTGCCAGCCCCAGCATTTT. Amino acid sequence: CAPRTIQGCQPQHF.

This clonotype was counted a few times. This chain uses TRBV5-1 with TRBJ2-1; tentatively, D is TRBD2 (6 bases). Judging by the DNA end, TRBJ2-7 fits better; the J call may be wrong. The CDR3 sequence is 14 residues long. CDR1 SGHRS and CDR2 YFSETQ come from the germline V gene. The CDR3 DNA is TGCGCCAGCAGCTTCTCGGGGACTGGCTACGAGCAGTACTTC. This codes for CASSFSGTGYEQYF.

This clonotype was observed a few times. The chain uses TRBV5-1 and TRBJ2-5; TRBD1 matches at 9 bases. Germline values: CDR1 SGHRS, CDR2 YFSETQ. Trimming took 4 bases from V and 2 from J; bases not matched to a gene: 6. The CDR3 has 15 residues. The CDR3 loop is CASSGTGGVQETQYF. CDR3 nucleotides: TGCGCCAGCAGCGGAACAGGGGGCGTACAAGAGACCCAGTACTTC.

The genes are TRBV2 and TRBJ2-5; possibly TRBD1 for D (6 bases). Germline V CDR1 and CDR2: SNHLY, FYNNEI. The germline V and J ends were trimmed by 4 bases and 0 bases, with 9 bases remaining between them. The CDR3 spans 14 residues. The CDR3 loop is CASSADRNQETQYF. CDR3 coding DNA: TGTGCCAGCAGTGCCGACAGGAACCAAGAGACCCAGTACTTC.

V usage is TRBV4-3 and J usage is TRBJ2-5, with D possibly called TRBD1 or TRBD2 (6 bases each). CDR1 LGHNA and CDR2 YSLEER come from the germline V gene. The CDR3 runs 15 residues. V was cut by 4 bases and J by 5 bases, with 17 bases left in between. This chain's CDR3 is CASSRIGGTGETQYF. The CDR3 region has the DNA TGCGCCAGCAGCCGTATAGGGGGGACTGGCGAGACCCAGTACTTC.

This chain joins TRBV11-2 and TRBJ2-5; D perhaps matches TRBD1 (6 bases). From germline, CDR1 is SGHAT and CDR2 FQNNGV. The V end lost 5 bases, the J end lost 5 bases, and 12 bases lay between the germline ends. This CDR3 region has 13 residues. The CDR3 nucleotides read TGTGCCAGCAGCCAGGGGATCGAGGAGACCCAGTACTTC. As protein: CASSQGIEETQYF.

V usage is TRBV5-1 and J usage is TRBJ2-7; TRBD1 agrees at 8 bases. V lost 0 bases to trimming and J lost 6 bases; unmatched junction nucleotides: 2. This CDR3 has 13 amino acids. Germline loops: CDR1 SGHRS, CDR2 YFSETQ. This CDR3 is CASSLETGGEQYF. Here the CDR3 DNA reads TGCGCCAGCAGCTTGGAAACAGGGGGCGAGCAGTACTTC.

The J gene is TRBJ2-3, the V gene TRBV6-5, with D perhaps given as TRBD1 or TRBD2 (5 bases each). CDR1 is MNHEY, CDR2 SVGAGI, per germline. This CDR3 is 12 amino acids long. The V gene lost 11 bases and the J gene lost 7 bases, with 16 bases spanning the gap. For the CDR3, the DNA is TGTGCCGTACGGGGCCCCCCAAATACGCAGTATTTT. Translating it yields CAVRGPPNTQYF.

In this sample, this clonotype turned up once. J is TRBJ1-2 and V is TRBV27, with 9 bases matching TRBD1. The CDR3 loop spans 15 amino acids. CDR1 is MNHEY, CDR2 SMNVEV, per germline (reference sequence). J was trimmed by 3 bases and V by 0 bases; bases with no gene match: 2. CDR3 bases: TGTGCCAGCAGTTTATCGGGACAGGGCTACTATGGCTACACCTTC. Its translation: CASSLSGQGYYGYTF.